This TCR beta chain was obtained from a study of T cell changes during pregnancy in multiple sclerosis. Only in-frame clones appear in the TCRdb table, and some are missing; sequencing was by immunoSEQ multiplex PCR. This table has tens of thousands of clones, just under 95% appearing once. Deletions cut 8 bases from V and 0 bases from J, with 10 bases between. CDR1 and CDR2 (germline): SEHNR, FQNEAQ (reference sequence). The CDR3 has 13 residues. This clone was recorded only once. The material sequenced was peripheral blood, taken in the third trimester of pregnancy. The genes are TRBV7-9 and TRBJ2-5; D may be TRBD1 (6 bases). This sequence originates from a female donor with multiple sclerosis, enrolled in a pregnancy study. The CDR3 region is CASAGQYQETQYF. The DNA of the CDR3 is TGTGCCAGCGCAGGACAGTACCAAGAGACCCAGTACTTC.